The next 9 T cell receptor beta chains were all read from a single sample in a study of shared clonotypes between healthy human individuals. Sequencing was performed with immunoSEQ multiplex PCR; in TCRdb, only in-frame clones are kept and a portion is missing. The table records over a million clones, roughly 97% of them present only once. Material for sequencing was naive CD4+ T cells sorted from blood. Specified subset: CD45RA+ positively selected. Receptors originate from a man between 25 and 39 years old in good health.

The chain is built from TRBV29-1 and TRBJ2-2; 9 nucleotides line up with TRBD2. This CDR3 has 14 residues. CDR1 SQVTM and CDR2 ANQGSEA come from the germline V gene. With V trimmed by 8 bases and J by 6 bases, 10 bases remained unmatched. CDR3 in amino acids: CSTSSGSYPGELFF. As DNA, the CDR3 is TGCAGCACAAGTAGCGGGAGTTATCCCGGGGAGCTGTTTTTT.

The V call is TRBV7-8, the J call TRBJ2-1; D possibly corresponds to TRBD1 (6 bases). This CDR3 has 17 residues. From germline, CDR1 is SGHVS and CDR2 FQNEAQ. The ends were cut back, 5 bases at V and 3 bases at J, with 20 bases in the middle. CDR3 sequence reads: CASSPLAGVPFYNEQFF. CDR3 sequence (DNA): TGTGCCAGCAGCCCATTGGCAGGGGTACCTTTCTACAATGAGCAGTTCTTC.

About this clone: Other nucleotide sequences in the sample specify the same CDR3. The chain joins TRBV5-1 to TRBJ2-1; no firm D call. The CDR3 extends over 15 amino acids. V was trimmed by 0 bases and J by 0 bases, leaving 7 bases between them. Per the germline V gene, CDR1 is SGHRS and CDR2 is YFSETQ. The CDR3 bases are TGCGCCAGCAGCTTGGCGGCAGTCTCCTACAATGAGCAGTTCTTC. This sequence encodes CASSLAAVSYNEQFF.

The rearrangement links TRBV6-5 to TRBJ2-7, with 9 bases lining up with TRBD1. Trimming removed 5 bases from V and 3 bases from J; junction bases left unmatched: 8. CDR1 is MNHEY and CDR2 is SVGAGI in the germline V gene. The CDR3 consists of 15 residues. The CDR3 is CASSHPGTGSYEQYF. The CDR3, as DNA: TGTGCCAGCAGTCACCCCGGGACAGGGAGCTACGAGCAGTACTTC.

This chain links TRBV2 with TRBJ2-7; a weak D match, TRBD1 (5 bases). The CDR3 consists of 14 residues. Trimming removed 7 bases from V and 0 bases from J, with 13 bases in between. From germline, CDR1 is SNHLY and CDR2 FYNNEI. In DNA, the CDR3 is TGTGCCAGCAACCGGAAGACAGACTCCTACGAGCAGTACTTC. It yields the protein CASNRKTDSYEQYF.

The chain carries TRBV13 and TRBJ2-2; maybe TRBD1 (6 bases). The germline V and J ends were trimmed by 6 bases and 3 bases, with 23 bases remaining between them. This CDR3 has 18 amino acids. From germline, CDR1 is PRHDT and CDR2 FYEKMQ (reference sequence). CDR3 coding DNA: TGTGCCAGCAGTTCGGGCCGGAGAAGGGGGTCTCACACCGGGGAGCTGTTTTTT. This encodes CASSSGRRRGSHTGELFF.

For this clone: One junction end disagrees with the germline gene, perhaps due to a read error. The chain joins TRBV6-5 to TRBJ1-4; D is unresolved. Germline values: CDR1 MNHEY, CDR2 SVGAGI. The CDR3 sequence is 14 residues long. In nucleotides, the CDR3 is TGTGCCAGCAGTTACTCGAATAAGAATGAAAAGCTGTTTTTT. Amino acids: CASSYSNKNEKLFF.

This chain links TRBV7-9 with TRBJ1-2; tentatively, D is TRBD1 (6 bases). The CDR3 is 14 residues long. V lost 5 bases, J lost 3 bases, and 13 bases lay in between. Germline assignment: CDR1 SEHNR and CDR2 FQNEAQ (reference sequence). The CDR3 loop is CASSTGTKDYGYTF. As DNA, the CDR3 is TGTGCCAGCAGCACAGGGACTAAGGACTATGGCTACACCTTC. The full variable domain, in which reference TRBV7-9 and TRBJ1-2 provide the parts outside the CDR3, is DTGVSQNPRHKITKRGQNVTFRCDPISEHNRLYWYRQTLGQGPEFLTYFQNEAQLEKSRLLSDRFSAERPKGSFSTLEIQRTEQGDSAMYLCASSTGTKDYGYTFGSGTRLTVV.

The V call is TRBV21-1, the J call TRBJ1-1; the tabulated D call, TRBD1, remains unverified against the DNA. TRBV21-1 is flagged as a pseudogene. The CDR3 covers 15 residues. CDR3 DNA: TGTGCCAGCAGACGAAGGACAGGGCTAAACACTGAAGCTTTCTTT. The encoded protein is CASRRRTGLNTEAFF.